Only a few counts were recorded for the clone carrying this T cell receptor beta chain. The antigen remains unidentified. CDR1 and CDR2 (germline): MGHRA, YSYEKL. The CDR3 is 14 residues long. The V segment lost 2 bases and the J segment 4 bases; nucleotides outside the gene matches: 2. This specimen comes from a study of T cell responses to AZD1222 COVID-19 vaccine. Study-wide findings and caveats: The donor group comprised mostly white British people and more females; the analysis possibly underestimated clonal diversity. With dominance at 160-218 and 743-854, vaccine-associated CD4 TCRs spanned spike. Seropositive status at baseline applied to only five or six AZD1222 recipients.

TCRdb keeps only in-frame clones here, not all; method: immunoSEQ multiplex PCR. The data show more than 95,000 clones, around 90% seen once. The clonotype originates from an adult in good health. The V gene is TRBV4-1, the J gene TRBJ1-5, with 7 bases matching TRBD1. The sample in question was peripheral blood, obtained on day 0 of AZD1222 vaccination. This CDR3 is CASSQPGGNQPQHF. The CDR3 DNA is TGCGCCAGCAGCCAACCAGGGGGAAATCAGCCCCAGCATTTT.